The clone carrying this T cell receptor beta chain was seen a single time. CDR3 size: 15 residues. The data were taken from a study of control samples from healthy donors and cancer patients. The repertoire was sequenced with immunoSEQ multiplex PCR; TCRdb's copy has only in-frame clones and lacks some. The sample lists 210,000 or so clones; about 90% were seen once. The V call is TRBV21-1, the J call TRBJ1-5; the table's TRBD1 call for D was not verified on the DNA. TRBV21-1 is tagged as a pseudogene. The sequenced material came from blood. The TCR was taken from a man aged 25 to 45 in good health. CDR3 sequence (DNA): TGTGCCAGCAGCAAAGGGGACAGGTTTAATCAGCCCCAGCATTTT. Residues: CASSKGDRFNQPQHF.